The source of this T cell receptor beta chain is a study of T cell responses to AZD1222 COVID-19 vaccine. This clone appeared a single time. Some clones are missing from TCRdb's copy, which holds only in-frame ones; the method was immunoSEQ multiplex PCR. Of approximately 100,000 clones listed, 85% to 90% are singletons. This CDR3 is built from 13 residues. V was clipped by 2 bases and J by 4 bases, with 8 bases between them. Germline CDR1 and CDR2: SEHNR and FQNEAQ (reference sequence). This receptor was identified in an adult in good health. The chain uses TRBV7-9 and TRBJ1-1; D not certain. The sequencing used peripheral blood, collected on day 0 of AZD1222 vaccination. CDR3 bases: TGTGCCAGCAGCTTACGGGTGATCACTGAAGCTTTCTTT. Translation: CASSLRVITEAFF.